These 10 T cell receptor beta chains originate from one sample sequenced in a study of OX40 agonist ivuxolimab in advanced cancers. Data came from immunoSEQ multiplex PCR; TCRdb stores just in-frame clones and leaves some out. The table records under 45,000 clones, around 73% of them present only once. Source: CD4+ or CD8+ T cells sorted from blood, taken in a trial of the OX40 agonist ivuxolimab. These receptors were taken from an adult with an advanced solid tumor such as melanoma, head and neck, liver or kidney cancer.

The genes are TRBV7-8 and TRBJ1-2, with 10 bases lining up with TRBD1. From germline, CDR1 is SGHVS and CDR2 FQNEAQ. The length of the CDR3 is 18 residues. Unmatched junction bases numbered 11, after V lost 2 bases and J lost 2 bases. Here the CDR3 DNA reads TGTGCCAGCAGCTTATGGAGTGGGACAGGGGCCGTCAACTATGGCTACACCTTC. Its protein product is CASSLWSGTGAVNYGYTF. The complete variable domain, with remaining parts taken from reference TRBV7-8 and TRBJ1-2, reads GAGVSQSPRYKVAKRGQDVALRCDPISGHVSLFWYQQALGQGPEFLTYFQNEAQLDKSGLPSDRFFAERPEGSVSTLKIQRTQQEDSAVYLCASSLWSGTGAVNYGYTFGSGTRLTVV.

The gene calls are TRBV6-4 and TRBJ2-5, with TRBD2 matching over 9 bases. Germline V gene data show CDR1 as MRHNA and CDR2 as SNTAGT. The CDR3 sequence is 15 residues long. Losses at the gene ends were 3 bases for V and 4 bases for J; bases not matched to a gene: 6. The CDR3 loop is CASSERGGAPETQYF. In DNA form, the CDR3 reads TGTGCCAGCAGTGAACGCGGGGGGGCTCCAGAGACCCAGTACTTC.

The rearrangement joins TRBV7-2 to TRBJ2-7; 7 nucleotides agree with TRBD2. V lost 4 bases and J lost 1; bases outside the gene matches: 7. The CDR3 runs to 15 residues. Per the germline V gene, CDR1 is SGHTA and CDR2 is FQGNSA. The CDR3: CASSSGGTSSYEQYF. CDR3 DNA: TGTGCCAGCAGCTCCGGGGGGACCTCATCCTACGAGCAGTACTTC. The variable domain in full, completed from reference TRBV7-2 and TRBJ2-7, reads GAGVSQSPSNKVTEKGKDVELRCDPISGHTALYWYRQSLGQGLEFLIYFQGNSAPDKSGLPSDRFSAERTGGSVSTLTIQRTQQEDSAVYLCASSSGGTSSYEQYFGPGTRLTVT.

The table lists this clone with a few counts. The V gene is TRBV18, the J gene TRBJ2-7; tentatively, D is TRBD1 (6 bases). V gave up 3 bases and J gave up 6 bases, with 12 bases separating them. Germline V gives CDR1 KGHSH, CDR2 LQKENI. The length of the CDR3 is 13 residues. Here the CDR3 DNA reads TGTGCCAGCTCACCGTCACAGGGACGCGAGCAGTACTTC. Translated, it gives CASSPSQGREQYF.

V usage is TRBV5-6 and J usage is TRBJ2-5; D not resolved. Germline CDR1 SGHDT, CDR2 YYEEEE. The ends were cut back, 2 bases at V and 3 bases at J, with 8 bases in the middle. CDR3 length equals 13 residues. CDR3 region: CASSFRPKETQYF. The CDR3 coding sequence is TGTGCCAGCAGCTTTCGGCCAAAAGAGACCCAGTACTTC.

This chain links TRBV20-1 with TRBJ2-3; no clear D. Germline-derived CDR1 and CDR2 are DFQATT and SNEGSKA (reference sequence). Trimming shortened V by 1 base and J by 6 bases, and 5 bases separated the two germline ends. The CDR3 consists of 11 residues. This chain's CDR3 is CSARVVDTQYF. The CDR3 DNA follows: TGCAGTGCTAGAGTGGTGGATACGCAGTATTTT.

The CDR3 spells CASSSRLDGNNEQFF. The CDR3 DNA sequence: TGTGCCAGCAGCTCCCGGCTGGACGGGAACAATGAGCAGTTCTTC. The J gene is TRBJ2-1, the V gene TRBV9, with D possibly being TRBD2 (5 bases). Trimming pared 4 bases from V and 5 bases from J, leaving 16 bases between. Germline V gene sequence: CDR1 SGDLS, CDR2 YYNGEE. CDR3 length equals 15 residues.

This clone is classed as medium-sized. The chain combines TRBV10-3 with TRBJ1-1; the match to TRBD1 covers 7 bases. The CDR3 runs 14 residues. Germline-derived CDR1 and CDR2 are ENHRY and SYGVKD. V lost 9 bases to trimming and J lost 1 base; unmatched junction nucleotides: 8. The CDR3 DNA sequence: TGTGCCATTACACAGGACAGGAGGAACACTGAAGCTTTCTTT. Its protein product is CAITQDRRNTEAFF.

V and J are TRBV6-5 and TRBJ2-3, with 12 nucleotides matching TRBD2. The germline gives CDR1 MNHEY, CDR2 SVGAGI. J lost 2 bases, V lost 6 bases, and 3 bases had no gene match. CDR3 length: 15 residues. DNA of the CDR3: TGTGCCAGCAGGAGACTAGCGGGGGTCACAGATACGCAGTATTTT. Translated: CASRRLAGVTDTQYF.

This chain connects TRBV4-3 to TRBJ2-1; the D gene is possibly TRBD1 (6 bases). V lost 0 bases, J lost 6 bases, and 12 bases lay in between. CDR1 LGHNA and CDR2 YSLEER come from the germline V gene. There are 15 residues in the CDR3. As DNA, the CDR3 is TGCGCCAGCAGCCAAGACGCCTCAGGGGCCAATGAGCAGTTCTTC. Translating it yields CASSQDASGANEQFF.